The 15 T cell receptor beta chains below were found in one sample sequenced in a study of blood T cell repertoires in COVID-19. Libraries were prepared by immunoSEQ multiplex PCR; TCRdb keeps only in-frame clonotypes and omits some of them. The table records 150,000 to 200,000 clones, 80% to 90% of them present only once. Sample: peripheral blood. The receptors derive from a man aged 45-65 years with active or convalescent COVID-19.

The chain links TRBV28 to TRBJ1-4; 8 bases map to TRBD1. Per germline, CDR1 MDHEN and CDR2 SYDVKM. This CDR3 contains 15 residues. Trimming at V came to 3 bases and at J to 8 bases, leaving 8 bases not matched to a gene. CDR3 bases: TGTGCCAGCAGTTTGGACAGGGAGCGACGGGAAAAACTGTTTTTT. It yields the protein CASSLDRERREKLFF.

The rearrangement links TRBV4-2 to TRBJ2-5, with D unresolved. V shed 0 bases and J shed 6 bases, with 14 bases lying between them. In germline, CDR1 is LGHNA, CDR2 YNFKEQ. The CDR3 has 15 amino acids. CDR3 DNA sequence: TGTGCCAGCAGCCAAGATTGGTCTACCGTCCAGACCCAGTACTTC. Translation: CASSQDWSTVQTQYF.

This CDR3 reads CASSNGGTGWVYTF. The CDR3 region has the DNA TGTGCCAGCAGCAACGGGGGGACAGGGTGGGTCTACACCTTC. The chain recombines TRBV6-6 with TRBJ1-2; 9 bases match TRBD1. CDR3 size: 14 residues. V dropped 6 bases and J dropped 10; count of bases not matched to a gene: 12. Germline V CDR1 and CDR2: MNHNY, SVGAGI (reference sequence).

CDR3 sequence (DNA): TGTGCCAGCAGCTTTGGACAGGGAGTGTACGAGCAGTACTTC. Protein: CASSFGQGVYEQYF. V usage is TRBV7-2 and J usage is TRBJ2-7; 8 nucleotides agree with TRBD1. The CDR3 length is 14 residues. The germline gives CDR1 SGHTA, CDR2 FQGNSA. V was pared by 3 bases and J by 4 bases, with 5 bases of the junction left unmatched.

The V gene is TRBV11-2, the J gene TRBJ2-7, with 10 bases fitting TRBD1. CDR3 length: 14 residues. In germline, CDR1 is SGHAT, CDR2 FQNNGV. V was clipped by 4 bases and J by 2 bases; unmatched bases: 2. The CDR3 sequence: CASSSGTGAYEQYF. The CDR3, as DNA: TGTGCCAGCAGCTCCGGGACAGGGGCCTACGAGCAGTACTTC.

This sequence joins TRBV11-2 and TRBJ2-2; 7 bases are shared with TRBD1. This CDR3 comprises 14 residues. The trim removed 5 bases at V and 7 bases at J, leaving 7 bases unmatched. The V gene's germline CDR1 is SGHAT and CDR2 FQNNGV. CDR3: CASSPSTGVGELFF. CDR3 nucleotide sequence: TGTGCCAGCAGCCCCTCAACAGGGGTCGGGGAGCTGTTTTTT.

This chain connects TRBV12-3 or TRBV12-4 to TRBJ1-2; D is uncertain. V gave up 7 bases and J gave up 8 bases, with 14 bases separating them. The CDR3 sequence is 12 residues long. The CDR3: CASTSWAGGYTF. CDR3 nucleotide sequence: TGTGCCAGCACCAGTTGGGCCGGCGGCTACACCTTC.

The chain has TRBV6-5 and TRBJ1-4; D remains unclear. Trimming stripped 8 bases from V and 0 bases from J, with 4 bases between. The CDR3 runs to 12 residues. The V gene's germline CDR1 is MNHEY and CDR2 SVGAGI. CDR3 residues: CASGATNEKLFF. The CDR3 nucleotides are TGTGCCAGCGGAGCAACTAATGAAAAACTGTTTTTT.

V is TRBV18 and J is TRBJ2-1, with TRBD2 identical over 10 bases. The junction had 9 bases not matched to a gene; V was cut back by 3 bases and J by 7 bases. This CDR3 has 16 residues. CDR1 is KGHSH, CDR2 LQKENI, per germline. The CDR3 region is CASSPGSGLARNEQFF. The DNA for the CDR3 is TGTGCCAGCTCACCGGGTTCGGGACTAGCGCGAAATGAGCAGTTCTTC.

The chain is built from TRBV6-6 and TRBJ2-1, with 8 positions matching TRBD2. Trimming at V came to 4 bases and at J to 8 bases, leaving 1 base not matched to a gene. This CDR3 region has 12 residues. Germline-derived CDR1 and CDR2 are MNHNY and SVGAGI (reference sequence). This CDR3 reads CASSLLADEQFF. CDR3 in DNA: TGTGCCAGCAGTTTACTAGCGGATGAGCAGTTCTTC.

V and J are TRBV24-1 and TRBJ2-1; 7 bases fit TRBD1. Trimming took 4 bases from V and 8 from J; bases not matched to a gene: 7. Germline V gene lookup returns CDR1 KGHDR and CDR2 SFDVKD. The CDR3 covers 14 residues. CDR3 amino acids: CATSDAHDRDEQFF. The DNA of the CDR3 is TGTGCCACCAGTGACGCCCACGACAGGGATGAGCAGTTCTTC.

The J gene is TRBJ1-5, the V gene TRBV25-1; the match to TRBD1 covers 9 bases. There are 15 residues in the CDR3. Looked up from germline, CDR1 is MGHDK and CDR2 is SYGVNS. V lost 3 bases, J lost 11 bases, and 11 bases stayed unmatched. The CDR3, as DNA: TGTGCCAGCAGTGAGGGACAGGGTCCGGGTGAAGCCCAGCATTTT. This gives the protein CASSEGQGPGEAQHF.

V gene TRBV5-6 combines with J gene TRBJ2-2, with 8 nucleotides matching TRBD1. Unmatched junction bases numbered 7, after V lost 4 bases and J lost 8 bases. The CDR3 is made up of 14 amino acids. Germline V gives CDR1 SGHDT, CDR2 YYEEEE. The CDR3 DNA reads TGTGCCAGCAGCGCTGCCGGGACAGGTGGGGAGCTGTTTTTT. Its translation: CASSAAGTGGELFF.

The gene calls are TRBV28 and TRBJ1-5, with 8 bases aligning to TRBD1. The junction had 8 bases not matched to a gene; V was cut back by 2 bases and J by 5 bases. The CDR3 is 16 amino acids. Per the germline V gene, CDR1 is MDHEN and CDR2 is SYDVKM. This CDR3 reads CASSLGDRRRDQPQHF. CDR3 nucleotide sequence: TGTGCCAGCAGTTTAGGGGACAGGCGACGGGATCAGCCCCAGCATTTT.

The chain carries TRBV6-1 and TRBJ1-2; the D gene is possibly TRBD1 (5 bases). V lost 3 bases to trimming and J lost 5 bases, with 13 bases between them. Germline-derived CDR1 and CDR2 are MNHNS and SASEGT. CDR3 length: 14 amino acids. CDR3 DNA: TGTGCCAGCAGTGACCGACAGAATCTATATGGCTACACCTTC. It yields the protein CASSDRQNLYGYTF.